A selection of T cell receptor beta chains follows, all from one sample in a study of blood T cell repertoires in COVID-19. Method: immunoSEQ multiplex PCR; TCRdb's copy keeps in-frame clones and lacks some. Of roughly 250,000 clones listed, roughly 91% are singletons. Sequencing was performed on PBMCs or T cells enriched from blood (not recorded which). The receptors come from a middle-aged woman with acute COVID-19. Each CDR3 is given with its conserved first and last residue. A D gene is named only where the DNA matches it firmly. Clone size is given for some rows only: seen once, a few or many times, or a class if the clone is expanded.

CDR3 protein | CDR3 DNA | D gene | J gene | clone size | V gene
CASTDRGRREKLFF | TGTGCCAGCACCGACAGGGGTCGGAGGGAAAAACTGTTTTTT | - | TRBJ1-4 | - | TRBV21-1
CASRRTGGTGELFF | TGTGCCAGCAGGAGGACAGGGGGGACCGGGGAGCTGTTTTTT | TRBD1 | TRBJ2-2 | - | TRBV6-5
CASSLATATYGYTF | TGCGCCAGCAGCTTGGCAACAGCTACCTATGGCTACACCTTC | - | TRBJ1-2 | - | TRBV5-1
CASSGARGPLRYGYTF | TGCGCCAGCAGTGGAGCCAGGGGGCCTCTACGGTATGGCTACACCTTC | TRBD1 | TRBJ1-2 | many | TRBV10-1
CASSSTGQGNSPLHF | TGTGCCAGCAGCTCAACTGGACAGGGGAATTCACCCCTCCACTTT | TRBD1 | TRBJ1-6 | - | TRBV7-2
CASSTPGLAGRHYEQYF | TGTGCCAGTAGTACCCCGGGACTAGCGGGGAGGCACTACGAGCAGTACTTC | TRBD2 | TRBJ2-7 | - | TRBV19
CASRLTHNTDTQYF | TGTGCCAGCAGACTGACACACAACACAGATACGCAGTATTTT | - | TRBJ2-3 | - | TRBV6-5
CAWSTGQVYNEQFF | TGTGCCTGGAGCACTGGACAGGTTTACAATGAGCAGTTCTTC | TRBD1 | TRBJ2-1 | - | TRBV30
CASTKGDGNSDTQYF | TGTGCCAGCACCAAGGGGGACGGTAATTCAGATACGCAGTATTTT | - | TRBJ2-3 | - | TRBV6-5
CASSQETSNYGYTF | TGCGCCAGCAGCCAAGAAACGAGCAACTATGGCTACACCTTC | - | TRBJ1-2 | - | TRBV4-3
CAHASRGGGTDTQYF | TGTGCTCATGCCTCGCGCGGCGGTGGCACAGATACGCAGTATTTT | - | TRBJ2-3 | - | TRBV30
CASSLAGRGGYTF | TGTGCCAGCAGTTTGGCGGGGAGAGGGGGCTACACCTTC | - | TRBJ1-2 | - | TRBV12-3/TRBV12-4
CASSILTSGGFTDTQYF | TGCGCCAGCAGCATTTTAACTAGCGGGGGGTTCACAGATACGCAGTATTTT | TRBD2 | TRBJ2-3 | - | TRBV5-1
CASSIQGRTNEKLFF | TGCGCCAGCAGCATACAGGGAAGGACTAATGAAAAACTGTTTTTT | - | TRBJ1-4 | few | TRBV5-1
CASGRGEGWQPQHF | TGTGCTAGTGGTCGGGGGGAGGGGTGGCAGCCCCAGCATTTT | - | TRBJ1-5 | - | TRBV12-5
CASKGGIDPQPQHF | TGTGCCAGCAAGGGGGGGATTGACCCTCAGCCCCAGCATTTT | - | TRBJ1-5 | - | TRBV2
CASSMGPSGANVLTF | TGTGCCAGTAGTATGGGCCCCTCTGGGGCCAACGTCCTGACTTTC | - | TRBJ2-6 | - | TRBV19
CATSDLVGTGWTISSEAFF | TGTGCCACCAGTGATTTGGTTGGGACAGGGTGGACAATAAGCTCTGAAGCTTTCTTT | TRBD1 | TRBJ1-1 | - | TRBV24-1
CASSATWDRLNTEAFF | TGTGCCAGCAGCGCGACCTGGGACAGACTAAACACTGAAGCTTTCTTT | TRBD1 | TRBJ1-1 | - | TRBV9
CASSQSFRDRDDEQFF | TGCGCCAGCAGTCAATCCTTCCGGGACAGGGACGATGAGCAGTTCTTC | TRBD1 | TRBJ2-1 | - | TRBV23-1